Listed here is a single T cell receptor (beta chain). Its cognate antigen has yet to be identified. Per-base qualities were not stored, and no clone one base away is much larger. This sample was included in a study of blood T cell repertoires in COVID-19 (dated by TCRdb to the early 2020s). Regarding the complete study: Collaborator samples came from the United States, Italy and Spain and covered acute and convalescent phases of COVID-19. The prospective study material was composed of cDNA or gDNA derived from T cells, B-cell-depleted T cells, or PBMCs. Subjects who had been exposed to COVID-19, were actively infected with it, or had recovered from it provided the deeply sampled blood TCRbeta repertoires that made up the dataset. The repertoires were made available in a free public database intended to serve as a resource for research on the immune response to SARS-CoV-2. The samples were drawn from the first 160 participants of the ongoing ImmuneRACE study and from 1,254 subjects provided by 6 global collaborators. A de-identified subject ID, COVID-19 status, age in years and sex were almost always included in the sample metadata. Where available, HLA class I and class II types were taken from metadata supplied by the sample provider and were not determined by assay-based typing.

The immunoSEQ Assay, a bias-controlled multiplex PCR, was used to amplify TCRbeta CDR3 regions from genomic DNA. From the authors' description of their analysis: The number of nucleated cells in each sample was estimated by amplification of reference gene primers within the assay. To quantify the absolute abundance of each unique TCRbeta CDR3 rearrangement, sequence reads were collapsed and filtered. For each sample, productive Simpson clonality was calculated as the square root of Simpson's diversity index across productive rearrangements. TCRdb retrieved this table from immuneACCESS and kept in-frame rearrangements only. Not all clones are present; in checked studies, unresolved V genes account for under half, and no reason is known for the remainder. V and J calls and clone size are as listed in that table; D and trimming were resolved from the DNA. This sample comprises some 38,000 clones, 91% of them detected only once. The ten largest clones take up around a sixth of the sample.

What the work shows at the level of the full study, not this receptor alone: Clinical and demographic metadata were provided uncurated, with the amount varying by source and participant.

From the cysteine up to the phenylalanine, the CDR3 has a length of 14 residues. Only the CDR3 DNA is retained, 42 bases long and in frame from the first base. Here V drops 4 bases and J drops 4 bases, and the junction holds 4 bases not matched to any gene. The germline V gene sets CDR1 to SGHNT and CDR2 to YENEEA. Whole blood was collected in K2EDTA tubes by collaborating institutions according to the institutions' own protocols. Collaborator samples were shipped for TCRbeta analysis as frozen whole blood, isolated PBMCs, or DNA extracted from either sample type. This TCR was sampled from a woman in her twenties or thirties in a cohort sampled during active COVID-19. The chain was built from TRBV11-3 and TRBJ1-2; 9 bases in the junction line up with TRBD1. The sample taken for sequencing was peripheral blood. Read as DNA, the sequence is TGTGCCAGCAGCTCCCCGGACAGGGGCTATGGCTACACCTTC. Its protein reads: CASSSPDRGYGYTF.